These 12 T cell receptor beta chains share one sample of origin, sequenced in a study of early stage breast cancer tumors. Profiled with immunoSEQ multiplex PCR; TCRdb holds only in-frame clones, not every one. The sample carries roughly 56,000 clones, more than 60% recorded once. Sequencing was done on a sample of blood. All receptors derive from a person in their thirties with breast cancer.

The chain employs TRBV2 and TRBJ1-1, with 8 bases lining up with TRBD1. The V and J ends lost 6 bases and 4 bases, in that order; junction bases with no gene match: 10. The CDR3 loop spans 15 amino acids. The germline gives CDR1 SNHLY, CDR2 FYNNEI. The CDR3 DNA reads as TGTGCCAGCAGCACAGGGGGGGTCGTTGGCACTGAAGCTTTCTTT. Protein: CASSTGGVVGTEAFF.

The chain employs TRBV21-1 and TRBJ2-7; the table gives TRBD2 as D, unverified against the DNA. TRBV21-1 is listed as a pseudogene. The CDR3 loop spans 15 amino acids. The CDR3 nucleotides are TGTGCCAGCAGCAATGTCTCTAGCGGCTCCTACGAGCAGTACTTC. Protein sequence: CASSNVSSGSYEQYF.

V usage is TRBV7-2 and J usage is TRBJ2-1, with a tentative D call TRBD1 (5 bases). CDR3 length: 15 residues. Germline V gene lookup returns CDR1 SGHTA and CDR2 FQGNSA. With 5 bases removed from V and 2 bases from J, the gap between germline ends came to 13 bases. The CDR3 region is CASSGAAGPYNEQFF. For the CDR3, the DNA is TGTGCCAGCAGCGGGGCCGCAGGGCCCTACAATGAGCAGTTCTTC.

The chain has TRBV19 and TRBJ2-3; perhaps TRBD1 as D (6 bases). The CDR3 covers 14 residues. Trimming shortened V by 9 bases and J by 4 bases, and 17 bases separated the two germline ends. Germline V lookup: CDR1 LNHDA, CDR2 SQIVND (reference sequence). The CDR3 nucleotides are TGTGCCAGCTCGACAGGTTGGGGTCCAGATACGCAGTATTTT. It codes for CASSTGWGPDTQYF. Supplemented by reference TRBV19 and TRBJ2-3, the full variable domain reads DGGITQSPKYLFRKEGQNVTLSCEQNLNHDAMYWYRQDPGQGLRLIYYSQIVNDFQKGDIAEGYSVSREKKESFPLTVTSAQKNPTAFYLCASSTGWGPDTQYFGPGTRLTVL.

This clone appeared a single time. V and J are TRBV5-1 and TRBJ2-1, with D possibly being TRBD1 or TRBD2 (5 bases each). CDR1 and CDR2 from the germline V gene are SGHRS and YFSETQ. V was pared by 1 base and J by 4 bases, with 15 bases between. The CDR3 is 16 amino acids. The chain's CDR3 is CASSLYRDAGYNEQFF. The CDR3, as DNA: TGCGCCAGCAGCTTGTACCGGGACGCCGGGTACAATGAGCAGTTCTTC.

The rearrangement joins TRBV7-3 to TRBJ2-7; D gene uncertain. The CDR3 contains 13 residues. Germline V gene lookup returns CDR1 SGHTA and CDR2 FQGTGA. Trimming took 4 bases from V and 7 from J, leaving 14 bases between them. The DNA of the CDR3 is TGTGCCAGCAGCTCAAACCCCCTAGGGGAGCAGTACTTC. It yields the protein CASSSNPLGEQYF.

This chain links TRBV10-2 with TRBJ2-6, with 8 bases aligning to TRBD1. The V gene's germline CDR1 is WSHSY and CDR2 SAAADI. The CDR3 loop spans 14 amino acids. V shed 4 bases, J shed 6 bases, and the junction held 2 bases outside the gene matches. The DNA of the CDR3 is TGCGCCAGCAGTGGGCAGGGGGCGGCCAACGTCCTGACTTTC. It is translated as CASSGQGAANVLTF.

The rearrangement uses TRBV19 and TRBJ2-7, with TRBD2 matching 7 bases. The CDR3 extends over 15 amino acids. The germline gives CDR1 LNHDA, CDR2 SQIVND (reference sequence). With 5 bases clipped from V and 0 bases from J, the junction kept 7 bases outside the gene matches. The CDR3 here is CASSFKRDASYEQYF. CDR3 nucleotide sequence: TGTGCCAGTAGTTTCAAGCGGGACGCCTCCTACGAGCAGTACTTC.

The J gene is TRBJ2-5, the V gene TRBV19; D ambiguous. This CDR3 spans 10 amino acids. Trimming removed 8 bases at V and 4 bases at J, with 5 bases between. Germline V CDR1 and CDR2: LNHDA, SQIVND (reference sequence). The DNA for the CDR3 is TGTGCCAGTGGAAGAGAGACCCAGTACTTC. This gives the protein CASGRETQYF. The full variable domain, completed using reference TRBV19 and TRBJ2-5, is DGGITQSPKYLFRKEGQNVTLSCEQNLNHDAMYWYRQDPGQGLRLIYYSQIVNDFQKGDIAEGYSVSREKKESFPLTVTSAQKNPTAFYLCASGRETQYFGPGTRLLVL.

The chain carries TRBV30 and TRBJ2-1; no reliable D call. Germline CDR1 is GTSNPN and CDR2 is SVGIG (reference sequence). The V and J ends lost 2 bases and 6 bases respectively, with 5 bases between them. The length of the CDR3 is 11 residues. The CDR3 here is CAWSHGNEQFF. DNA of the CDR3: TGTGCCTGGAGTCATGGCAATGAGCAGTTCTTC. The variable domain in full, completed from reference TRBV30 and TRBJ2-1, reads SQTIHQWPATLVQPVGSPLSLECTVEGTSNPNLYWYRQAAGRGLQLLFYSVGIGQISSEVPQNLSASRPQDRQFILSSKKLLLSDSGFYLCAWSHGNEQFFGPGTRLTVL.

The chain couples TRBV10-3 to TRBJ2-7, with 8 bases lining up with TRBD1. V was pared by 6 bases and J by 1 base, with 2 bases of the junction left unmatched. The germline V gene encodes CDR1 ENHRY and CDR2 SYGVKD. The CDR3 totals 13 residues. The CDR3 sequence is CAISGQGSYEQYF. The CDR3 nucleotides are TGTGCCATCAGCGGACAGGGATCCTACGAGCAGTACTTC.

The CDR3, as DNA: TGTGCCAGCAATTCGGGACAGGGGGACACAGATACGCAGTATTTT. Translation: CASNSGQGDTDTQYF. This chain joins TRBV6-6 and TRBJ2-3; 11 bases agree with TRBD1. After removal of 7 bases from V and 2 bases from J, the junction contained 5 bases not matched to a gene. The V gene's germline CDR1 is MNHNY and CDR2 SVGAGI (reference sequence). The CDR3 spans 15 residues.